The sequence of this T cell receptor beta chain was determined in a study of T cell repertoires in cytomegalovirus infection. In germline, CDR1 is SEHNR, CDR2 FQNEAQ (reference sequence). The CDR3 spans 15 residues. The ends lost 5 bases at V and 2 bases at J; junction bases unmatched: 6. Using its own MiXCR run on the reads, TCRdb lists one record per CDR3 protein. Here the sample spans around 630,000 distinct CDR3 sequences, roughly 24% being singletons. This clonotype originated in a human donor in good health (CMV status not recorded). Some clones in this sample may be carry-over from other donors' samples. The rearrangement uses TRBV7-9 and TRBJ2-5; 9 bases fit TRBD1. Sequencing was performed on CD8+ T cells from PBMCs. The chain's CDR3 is CASSARDREQETQYF. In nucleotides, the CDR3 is TGTGCCAGCAGCGCCCGGGACAGGGAACAAGAGACCCAGTACTTC.